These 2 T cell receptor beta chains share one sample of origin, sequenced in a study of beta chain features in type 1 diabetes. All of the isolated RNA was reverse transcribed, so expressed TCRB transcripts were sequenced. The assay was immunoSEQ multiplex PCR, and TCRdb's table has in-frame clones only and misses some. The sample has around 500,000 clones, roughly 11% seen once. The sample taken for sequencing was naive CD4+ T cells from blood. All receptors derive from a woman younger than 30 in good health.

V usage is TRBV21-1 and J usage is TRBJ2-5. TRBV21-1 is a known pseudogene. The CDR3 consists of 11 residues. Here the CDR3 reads CARTHQETQYF. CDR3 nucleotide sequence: TGTGCCAGAACCCACCAAGAGACCCAGTACTTC.

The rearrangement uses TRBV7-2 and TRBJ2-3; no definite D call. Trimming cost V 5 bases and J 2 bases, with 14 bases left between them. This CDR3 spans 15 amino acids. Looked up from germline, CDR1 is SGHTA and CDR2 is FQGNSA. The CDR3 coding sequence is TGTGCCAGCAGCCCCCGTTACGGTTACACAGATACGCAGTATTTT. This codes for CASSPRYGYTDTQYF. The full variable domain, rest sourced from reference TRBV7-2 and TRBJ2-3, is GAGVSQSPSNKVTEKGKDVELRCDPISGHTALYWYRQSLGQGLEFLIYFQGNSAPDKSGLPSDRFSAERTGGSVSTLTIQRTQQEDSAVYLCASSPRYGYTDTQYFGPGTRLTVL.